This T cell receptor beta chain stems from a study of OX40 agonist ivuxolimab in advanced cancers. Study overall: The treatment was a fully human IgG2 OX40 agonist, ivuxolimab.

Profiled with immunoSEQ multiplex PCR; TCRdb holds only in-frame clones, not every one. The sample includes fewer than 40,000 clones, roughly nine tenths of them seen just once. The V gene's germline CDR1 is MGHRA and CDR2 YSYEKL. The J segment lost 4 bases and the V segment lost 3 bases, leaving 6 bases of the junction unmatched. The CDR3 totals 15 residues. The source was CD4+ or CD8+ T cells sorted from blood, collected in a trial of the OX40 agonist ivuxolimab. The rearrangement uses TRBV4-1 and TRBJ2-7, with 10 nucleotides matching TRBD1. The TCR originated in an adult with an advanced solid tumor such as melanoma, head and neck, liver or kidney cancer. Written as DNA, the CDR3 is TGCGCCAGCAGCCAGCGGACAGGGGGAACGTACGAGCAGTACTTC. Encoded protein: CASSQRTGGTYEQYF.